This passage covers 27 T cell receptor beta chains from one sample sequenced in a study of CD8 T cells in Susac syndrome. Random hexamers served to reverse transcribe about 0.45 to 1 ug RNA. TCRdb re-called the immunoSEQ multiplex PCR reads through MiXCR, storing one row per CDR3 protein. Seen here are 250,000 or so distinct CDR3 sequences, 93% observed once, and the top ten hold around 0.07%. Sequenced sample: CD4+ T cells from PBMCs. All receptors come from a human donor with multiple sclerosis.

The chain joins TRBV9 to TRBJ2-1; the D gene is possibly TRBD2 (5 bases). The CDR3 totals 15 residues. Germline V lookup: CDR1 SGDLS, CDR2 YYNGEE. The V gene lost 3 bases and the J gene lost 7 bases, with 17 bases spanning the gap. Here the CDR3 reads CASSGRTSRENEQFF. The CDR3 DNA follows: TGTGCCAGCAGCGGCAGAACTAGTAGGGAGAATGAGCAGTTCTTC.

V and J are TRBV19 and TRBJ1-1; 8 bases match TRBD1. Germline lookup yields CDR1 LNHDA and CDR2 SQIVND (reference sequence). V lost 7 bases to trimming and J lost 5 bases; unmatched junction nucleotides: 9. CDR3 length: 14 amino acids. DNA for the CDR3: TGTGCCAGTACCGCCCCAGGGGGCTATACTGAAGCTTTCTTT. Amino acids: CASTAPGGYTEAFF. Using reference TRBV19 and TRBJ1-1 for the parts outside the CDR3, the full variable domain is DGGITQSPKYLFRKEGQNVTLSCEQNLNHDAMYWYRQDPGQGLRLIYYSQIVNDFQKGDIAEGYSVSREKKESFPLTVTSAQKNPTAFYLCASTAPGGYTEAFFGQGTRLTVV.

This chain connects TRBV30 to TRBJ1-5, with D hard to call. V shed 2 bases and J shed 2 bases, with 10 bases lying between them. The CDR3 has 14 amino acids. Germline assignment: CDR1 GTSNPN and CDR2 SVGIG (reference sequence). The CDR3 loop reads CAWSTASGNQPQHF. Written as DNA, the CDR3 is TGTGCCTGGAGTACGGCCTCAGGCAATCAGCCCCAGCATTTT.

V usage is TRBV30 and J usage is TRBJ2-5; 13 positions match TRBD2. The CDR3 totals 16 residues. V shed 0 bases, J shed 5 bases, and the junction held 6 bases outside the gene matches. The germline V gene encodes CDR1 GTSNPN and CDR2 SVGIG (reference sequence). The chain's CDR3 is CAWSVLAGGPWETQYF. As DNA, the CDR3 is TGTGCCTGGAGTGTACTAGCGGGGGGGCCGTGGGAGACCCAGTACTTC. Together with reference TRBV30 and TRBJ2-5, the CDR3 gives the full variable domain: SQTIHQWPATLVQPVGSPLSLECTVEGTSNPNLYWYRQAAGRGLQLLFYSVGIGQISSEVPQNLSASRPQDRQFILSSKKLLLSDSGFYLCAWSVLAGGPWETQYFGPGTRLLVL.

The chain couples TRBV12-5 to TRBJ1-6; 7 positions agree with TRBD1. Germline CDR1 reads LGHNT; CDR2 reads FRNRAP. With 2 bases clipped from V and 10 bases from J, the junction kept 14 bases outside the gene matches. The CDR3 extends over 17 amino acids. The CDR3 region is CASGLSSRGQVGSPLHF. CDR3 nucleotide sequence: TGTGCTAGTGGTTTGTCCAGCCGCGGACAGGTAGGATCACCCCTCCACTTT. The complete variable domain, with remaining parts taken from reference TRBV12-5 and TRBJ1-6, reads DARVTQTPRHKVTEMGQEVTMRCQPILGHNTVFWYRQTMMQGLELLAYFRNRAPLDDSGMPKDRFSAEMPDATLATLKIQPSEPRDSAVYFCASGLSSRGQVGSPLHFGNGTRLTVT.

The genes are TRBV24-1 and TRBJ2-4; D is possibly TRBD1 (5 bases). The CDR3 is made up of 16 amino acids. From germline, CDR1 is KGHDR and CDR2 SFDVKD. Between the trimmed V and J ends, which lost 4 bases and 8 bases, there was a span of 20 bases. CDR3 DNA sequence: TGTGCCACCAGTGAGGGGCTCTTAGGAATTCGGGACATTCAGTACTTC. Translation gives CATSEGLLGIRDIQYF.

V and J are TRBV6-5 and TRBJ2-5; 10 nucleotides match TRBD2. Germline V gene lookup returns CDR1 MNHEY and CDR2 SVGAGI. The CDR3 loop spans 15 amino acids. Losses at the gene ends were 7 bases for V and 5 bases for J; bases not matched to a gene: 10. The CDR3 sequence is CASTPLAGVGETQYF. The CDR3 coding sequence is TGTGCCAGCACTCCCCTAGCGGGAGTCGGGGAGACCCAGTACTTC.

The rearrangement links TRBV3-1 to TRBJ2-5; 8 positions match TRBD1. There are 16 residues in the CDR3. J gave up 5 bases and V 0 bases, and 8 bases lay outside the gene matches. CDR1 LGHDT and CDR2 YNNKEL come from the germline V gene (reference sequence). In DNA, the CDR3 is TGTGCCAGCAGCCAAGACAGGGGGCGTCTACGGGAGACCCAGTACTTC. Protein: CASSQDRGRLRETQYF.

The gene calls are TRBV6-1 and TRBJ2-2; D is ambiguous. V gave up 1 base and J gave up 6 bases, with 9 bases separating them. Looked up from germline, CDR1 is MNHNS and CDR2 is SASEGT. The CDR3 extends over 14 amino acids. In DNA form, the CDR3 reads TGTGCCAGCAGTGAAGGGGCTTGGGCCGGGGAGCTGTTTTTT. Translating gives CASSEGAWAGELFF.

The gene calls are TRBV19 and TRBJ1-5; perhaps TRBD1 as D (6 bases). Between the trimmed V and J ends, which lost 4 bases and 3 bases, there was a span of 10 bases. Germline assignment: CDR1 LNHDA and CDR2 SQIVND (reference sequence). The length of the CDR3 is 14 residues. The CDR3 DNA reads as TGTGCCAGTAGTAAAGGGGGGTTCAATCAGCCCCAGCATTTT. Protein product: CASSKGGFNQPQHF.

This chain connects TRBV4-2 to TRBJ1-2; TRBD1 might be the D (5 bases). V lost 0 bases to trimming and J lost 8 bases, with 10 bases between them. The length of the CDR3 is 13 residues. Germline V gene data show CDR1 as LGHNA and CDR2 as YNFKEQ. In nucleotides, the CDR3 is TGTGCCAGCAGCCAAGAGGGGGTCGAAGGCTACACCTTC. This codes for CASSQEGVEGYTF.

V is TRBV20-1 and J is TRBJ1-1, with 8 bases matching TRBD1. The length of the CDR3 is 14 residues. Germline loops: CDR1 DFQATT, CDR2 SNEGSKA (reference sequence). V gave up 6 bases and J gave up 1 base; unmatched junction bases: 7. CDR3 in amino acids: CSARSGTGNTEAFF. The CDR3 coding sequence is TGCAGTGCCCGGTCCGGGACAGGGAACACTGAAGCTTTCTTT.

The gene calls are TRBV7-2 and TRBJ1-6; 8 positions match TRBD1. The V segment lost 5 bases and the J segment 7 bases; nucleotides outside the gene matches: 7. Germline lookup yields CDR1 SGHTA and CDR2 FQGNSA. The CDR3 has 15 residues. As DNA, the CDR3 is TGTGCCAGCAGCCAGGACAGGGAGGGCAATTCACCCCTCCACTTT. Translating it yields CASSQDREGNSPLHF.

V usage is TRBV7-2 and J usage is TRBJ2-2, with 14 positions matching TRBD2. Germline V CDR1 and CDR2: SGHTA, FQGNSA. Trimming cost V 5 bases and J 5 bases; bases outside gene matches: 4. The CDR3 is 16 amino acids. The CDR3 protein is CASSPGLAGVTGELFF. CDR3 sequence (DNA): TGTGCCAGCAGCCCGGGACTAGCGGGAGTGACCGGGGAGCTGTTTTTT.

This rearrangement joins TRBV9 to TRBJ1-1, with 7 nucleotides matching TRBD1. The CDR3 runs to 14 residues. Germline CDR1 is SGDLS and CDR2 is YYNGEE. Losses at the gene ends were 0 bases for V and 3 bases for J; bases not matched to a gene: 2. In DNA, the CDR3 is TGTGCCAGCAGCGTAGCTGGGACAGACACTGAAGCTTTCTTT. Translated, it gives CASSVAGTDTEAFF.

The rearrangement links TRBV2 to TRBJ1-2; D gene ambiguous. This CDR3 has 13 amino acids. Trimming stripped 5 bases from V and 6 bases from J, with 13 bases between. Per germline, CDR1 SNHLY and CDR2 FYNNEI. The CDR3 region has the DNA TGTGCCAGCAGTCCAGCCCTAAGGGATGGCTACACCTTC. It codes for CASSPALRDGYTF.

The CDR3 protein is CASSKDDLMDRGVDEQFF. The CDR3 coding sequence is TGTGCCAGCAGCAAAGACGATCTGATGGACAGGGGGGTCGATGAGCAGTTCTTC. The gene calls are TRBV21-1 and TRBJ2-1; TRBD1, the table's D call, was not compared with the DNA. TRBV21-1 is listed as a pseudogene. CDR3 length equals 18 residues.

The chain links TRBV12-5 to TRBJ1-1; 7 bases match TRBD1. The CDR3 runs to 16 residues. V was pared by 2 bases and J by 1 base, with 7 bases of the junction left unmatched. Germline CDR1 reads LGHNT; CDR2 reads FRNRAP. This CDR3 is CASGLTYRGRNTEAFF. Here the CDR3 DNA reads TGTGCTAGTGGTTTGACCTACAGGGGACGGAACACTGAAGCTTTCTTT.

The chain has TRBV11-2 and TRBJ1-2; 8 bases are a match to TRBD1. Losses at the gene ends were 3 bases for V and 4 bases for J; bases not matched to a gene: 7. This CDR3 has 15 residues. Germline V CDR1 and CDR2: SGHAT, FQNNGV. DNA for the CDR3: TGTGCCAGCAGCTTCTGGGAGACAGGGGCCTATGGCTACACCTTC. Residues: CASSFWETGAYGYTF.

The V and J genes are TRBV6-4 and TRBJ2-7; 8 bases are a match to TRBD2. CDR1 is MRHNA, CDR2 SNTAGT, per germline. The CDR3 covers 17 residues. V gave up 8 bases and J gave up 3 bases; unmatched junction bases: 18. The CDR3 here is CASGGRASGLTFYEQYV. The CDR3 DNA sequence: TGTGCCAGCGGGGGGAGGGCTAGCGGGCTCACCTTCTACGAGCAGTACGTC.

The chain carries TRBV9 and TRBJ1-1; a possible D gene is TRBD1 (6 bases). The length of the CDR3 is 14 residues. Germline CDR1 is SGDLS and CDR2 is YYNGEE. Between the trimmed V and J ends, which lost 3 bases and 1 base, there was a span of 10 bases. CDR3 region: CASSAGHWNTEAFF. The DNA of the CDR3 is TGTGCCAGCAGCGCGGGACACTGGAACACTGAAGCTTTCTTT.

The table lists this clonotype with a count of one. The chain joins TRBV6-5 to TRBJ2-2, with a possible D match to TRBD2 (5 bases). This CDR3 has 16 amino acids. Looked up from germline, CDR1 is MNHEY and CDR2 is SVGAGI. V lost 2 bases, J lost 4 bases, and 14 bases lay in between. The CDR3 nucleotides read TGTGCCAGCAGTTACAGAGCGGACCGTACCACCGGGGAGCTGTTTTTT. It codes for CASSYRADRTTGELFF.

In this sample, this clonotype turned up a few times. The CDR3 loop is CASSEGGFQETQYF. The DNA of the CDR3 is TGCGCCAGCAGCGAGGGGGGATTTCAAGAGACCCAGTACTTC. The chain links TRBV5-1 to TRBJ2-5; D tentatively fits TRBD1 or TRBD2 (6 bases each). Trimming shortened V by 4 bases and J by 2 bases, and 12 bases separated the two germline ends. Germline CDR1 and CDR2: SGHRS and YFSETQ. This CDR3 has 14 amino acids. Full variable domain (missing parts from reference TRBV5-1 and TRBJ2-5): KAGVTQTPRYLIKTRGQQVTLSCSPISGHRSVSWYQQTPGQGLQFLFEYFSETQRNKGNFPGRFSGRQFSNSRSEMNVSTLELGDSALYLCASSEGGFQETQYFGPGTRLLVL.

The V call is TRBV7-2, the J call TRBJ2-3, with a tentative D call TRBD2 (6 bases). The CDR3 spans 16 residues. Germline V gene sequence: CDR1 SGHTA, CDR2 FQGNSA. V was clipped by 1 base and J by 0 bases, with 11 bases between them. The DNA of the CDR3 is TGTGCCAGCAGCTTAGGGGGGGATCATAGCACAGATACGCAGTATTTT. Protein sequence: CASSLGGDHSTDTQYF.

This clonotype was counted between two and nine times. V usage is TRBV29-1 and J usage is TRBJ2-5, with D possibly TRBD2 on 6 matching bases. Germline V gene data show CDR1 as SQVTM and CDR2 as ANQGSEA. The CDR3 has 13 amino acids. V lost 2 bases, J lost 7 bases, and 14 bases lay in between. CDR3 amino acids: CSVEQGGKVTQYF. In nucleotides, the CDR3 is TGCAGCGTTGAACAGGGCGGGAAGGTGACCCAGTACTTC.

The chain uses TRBV4-2 and TRBJ1-2; possible D gene TRBD1, 6 bases. Trimming shortened V by 3 bases and J by 4 bases, and 15 bases separated the two germline ends. Germline lookup yields CDR1 LGHNA and CDR2 YNFKEQ. The CDR3 runs to 15 residues. CDR3 loop: CASSQPDSPSYGYTF. The CDR3 DNA follows: TGTGCCAGCAGCCAGCCGGACAGCCCTTCCTATGGCTACACCTTC.

This clonotype has a single count. The chain joins TRBV29-1 to TRBJ2-7, with D hard to call. This CDR3 has 14 amino acids. The V end was cut by 5 bases, the J end by 7 bases, with 21 bases between. CDR1 is SQVTM and CDR2 is ANQGSEA in the germline V gene. As DNA, the CDR3 is TGCAGCGTTATTGGGATAGACCAAGCTTCTGAGCAGTACGTC. Residues: CSVIGIDQASEQYV.